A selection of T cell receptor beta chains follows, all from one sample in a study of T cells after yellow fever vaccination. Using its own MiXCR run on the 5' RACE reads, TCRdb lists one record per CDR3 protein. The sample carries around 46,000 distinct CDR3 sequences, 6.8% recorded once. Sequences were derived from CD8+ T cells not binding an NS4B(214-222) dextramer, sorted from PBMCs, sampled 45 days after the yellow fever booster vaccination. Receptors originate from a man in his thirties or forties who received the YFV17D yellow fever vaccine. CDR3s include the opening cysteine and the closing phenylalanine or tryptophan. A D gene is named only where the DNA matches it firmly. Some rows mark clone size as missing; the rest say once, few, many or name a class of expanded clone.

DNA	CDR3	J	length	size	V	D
TGTGCCAGCAGCTTGGGGGGGGACGTAGACGAGCAGTACTTC	CASSLGGDVDEQYF	TRBJ2-7	14	once	TRBV5-4	NA
TGCGCCAGCAGCCAAGATCCTAGCGGGAGGCCGTCCTACAATGAGCAGTTCTTC	CASSQDPSGRPSYNEQFF	TRBJ2-1	18	many	TRBV4-3	TRBD2
TGCGCCAGCAGCCCCGCAGGGGCGGGCAATGAGCAGTTCTTC	CASSPAGAGNEQFF	TRBJ2-1	14	NA	TRBV5-1	NA
TGTGCCATCAGTGAGACCGAAGAGACCCAGTACTTC	CAISETEETQYF	TRBJ2-5	12	few	TRBV10-3	NA
TGTGCCAGCTTCGGGGTTCCAGAGACCCAGTACTTC	CASFGVPETQYF	TRBJ2-5	12	NA	TRBV28	NA
TGTGCCAGCAGCTCCCAGGAGGGACGCGAGCAGTTCTTC	CASSSQEGREQFF	TRBJ2-1	13	many	TRBV7-6	NA
TGCAGTGCCCGCCTGCCATCTTCCCATGAGCAGTTCTTC	CSARLPSSHEQFF	TRBJ2-1	13	many	TRBV20-1	NA
TGTGCCATCAGTGAGTCCAACAGCTATAGCAATCAGCCCCAGCATTTT	CAISESNSYSNQPQHF	TRBJ1-5	16	many	TRBV10-3	NA
TGTGCCAGCAGTTTATCGGGGTGGGGCACCTACAATGAGCAGTTCTTC	CASSLSGWGTYNEQFF	TRBJ2-1	16	many	TRBV27	NA
TGTGCCAGCAGCCAAGTGGCGTCCTTGGAGAACACTGAAGCTTTCTTT	CASSQVASLENTEAFF	TRBJ1-1	16	many	TRBV4-2	NA